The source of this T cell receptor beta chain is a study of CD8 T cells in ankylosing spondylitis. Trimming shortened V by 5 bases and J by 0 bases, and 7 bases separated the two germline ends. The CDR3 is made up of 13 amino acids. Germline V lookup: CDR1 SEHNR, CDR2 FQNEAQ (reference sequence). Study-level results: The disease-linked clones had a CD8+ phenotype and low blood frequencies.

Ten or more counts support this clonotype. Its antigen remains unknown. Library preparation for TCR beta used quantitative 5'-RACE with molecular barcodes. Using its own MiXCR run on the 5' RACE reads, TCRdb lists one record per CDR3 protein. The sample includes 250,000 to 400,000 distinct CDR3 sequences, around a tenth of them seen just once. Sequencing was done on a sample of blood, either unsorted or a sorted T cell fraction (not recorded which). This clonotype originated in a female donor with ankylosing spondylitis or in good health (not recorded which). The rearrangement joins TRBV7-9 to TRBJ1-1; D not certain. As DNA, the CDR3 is TGTGCCAGCAGCCATCCTGTGAACACTGAAGCTTTCTTT. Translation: CASSHPVNTEAFF.